Sequencing of this T cell receptor (beta chain) was carried out in a study of cytomegalovirus exposure and HLA in healthy donors. Primers for the PCR totalled 60 Vbeta and 13 Jbeta. Here immunoSEQ multiplex PCR was the method, and the copy in TCRdb shows in-frame clones only, minus some. The sample has approximately 110,000 clones; roughly three quarters are singletons. This clone showed up just a few times. Germline CDR1 is SEHNR and CDR2 is FQNEAQ (reference sequence). With V trimmed by 0 bases and J by 5 bases, 5 bases remained unmatched. There are 16 residues in the CDR3. This chain connects TRBV7-9 to TRBJ2-1; 9 positions match TRBD2. Sample: PBMCs. This receptor was obtained from a man aged 25 to 40 in good health and CMV-seronegative. Written as DNA, the CDR3 is TGTGCCAGCAGCTTAGCCCTAGCGGGAACTAACAATGAGCAGTTCTTC. Translating it yields CASSLALAGTNNEQFF.